The next 20 T cell receptor beta chains were all read from a single sample in a study of cytomegalovirus exposure and HLA in healthy donors. The primer mix had 60 Vbeta and 13 Jbeta primers. Clones were sequenced by immunoSEQ multiplex PCR, and TCRdb holds only the in-frame ones, with some missing. The table shows approximately 290,000 clones, with 80% occurring only once. Sequencing was carried out using PBMCs. All receptors come from a girl aged 2-10 years in good health and CMV-seronegative.

V is TRBV2 and J is TRBJ1-2; D not resolved. This CDR3 spans 15 amino acids. V lost 2 bases and J 2 bases, leaving 12 bases between the germline ends. From germline, CDR1 is SNHLY and CDR2 FYNNEI. CDR3 nucleotides: TGTGCCAGCAGTGAAAGCGGAGAGGGAAACTATGGCTACACCTTC. This codes for CASSESGEGNYGYTF.

The chain combines TRBV10-3 with TRBJ2-2; D is ambiguous. CDR1 is ENHRY and CDR2 is SYGVKD in the germline V gene. The V and J ends lost 10 bases and 6 bases respectively, with 9 bases between them. The CDR3 runs 11 residues. This CDR3 reads CATWASGELFF. In DNA form, the CDR3 reads TGTGCCACCTGGGCATCCGGGGAGCTGTTTTTT.

The J gene is TRBJ2-1, the V gene TRBV23-1; D perhaps matches TRBD2 (6 bases). TRBV23-1 is marked as an open reading frame, function uncertain. This CDR3 has 12 residues. The V gene lost 4 bases and the J gene lost 13 bases, with 14 bases spanning the gap. The CDR3 protein is CASSPQTRPQFF. The CDR3 DNA reads TGCGCCAGCAGTCCCCAGACTAGGCCCCAGTTCTTC.

This chain links TRBV13 with TRBJ2-1; 13 positions match TRBD2. CDR1 PRHDT and CDR2 FYEKMQ come from the germline V gene (reference sequence). The V segment lost 5 bases and the J segment 8 bases; nucleotides outside the gene matches: 6. The CDR3 loop spans 15 amino acids. The DNA of the CDR3 is TGTGCCAGCAGCGCACGGACTAGCGGGGGCGATGAGCAGTTCTTC. It is translated as CASSARTSGGDEQFF.

V gene TRBV14 combines with J gene TRBJ1-2, with 9 bases fitting TRBD1. The CDR3 consists of 15 residues. CDR1 SGHDN and CDR2 FVKESK come from the germline V gene. The trim removed 3 bases at V and 1 base at J, leaving 3 bases unmatched. CDR3 sequence reads: CASSQRTGDNYGYTF. The CDR3 DNA follows: TGTGCCAGCAGCCAGAGGACAGGGGATAACTATGGCTACACCTTC.

V and J are TRBV4-1 and TRBJ1-1; D gene uncertain. The CDR3 has 15 residues. Trimming pared 1 base from V and 4 bases from J, leaving 13 bases between. CDR1 and CDR2 (germline): MGHRA, YSYEKL. CDR3 coding DNA: TGCGCCAGCAGCCAAGTACAATTTGCTTCCACTGAAGCTTTCTTT. Amino acid sequence: CASSQVQFASTEAFF.

V and J are TRBV5-5 and TRBJ2-7; 8 bases align to TRBD2. Germline assignment: CDR1 SGHKS and CDR2 YYEKEE (reference sequence). The CDR3 runs to 17 residues. V lost 5 bases to trimming and J lost 2 bases; unmatched junction nucleotides: 15. This chain's CDR3 is CASSFSGGGFIPYEQYF. In DNA, the CDR3 is TGTGCCAGCAGTTTTTCCGGGGGGGGATTCATCCCCTACGAGCAGTACTTC.

The rearrangement joins TRBV7-8 to TRBJ2-1; 12 bases fit TRBD2. Germline lookup yields CDR1 SGHVS and CDR2 FQNEAQ. Trimming at V came to 3 bases and at J to 7 bases, leaving 7 bases not matched to a gene. The CDR3 covers 16 residues. CDR3 DNA: TGTGCCAGCAGCTTGCCGCTAGCGGGGGGGCTAAATGAGCAGTTCTTC. Amino acid sequence: CASSLPLAGGLNEQFF.

The chain has TRBV7-8 and TRBJ1-5; weak D call: TRBD1 (6 bases). Germline V lookup: CDR1 SGHVS, CDR2 FQNEAQ. V dropped 6 bases and J dropped 3 bases, with 12 bases sitting between them. The length of the CDR3 is 14 residues. The chain's CDR3 is CASSLRQDNQPQHF. The CDR3 DNA is TGTGCCAGCAGTTTGCGACAGGACAATCAGCCCCAGCATTTT.

The V call is TRBV10-2, the J call TRBJ1-5; 8 nucleotides align to TRBD1. There are 15 residues in the CDR3. V dropped 6 bases and J dropped 0; count of bases not matched to a gene: 4. The V gene's germline CDR1 is WSHSY and CDR2 SAAADI. The CDR3 DNA reads TGCGCCAGCAGCGACAGGGGCTATAGCAATCAGCCCCAGCATTTT. Its protein product is CASSDRGYSNQPQHF.

The gene calls are TRBV4-1 and TRBJ2-3; 14 bases are a match to TRBD2. V dropped 1 base and J dropped 7; count of bases not matched to a gene: 10. The germline V gene has CDR1 MGHRA and CDR2 YSYEKL. CDR3 size: 18 residues. The CDR3 DNA reads TGCGCCAGCAGCCAAGTGACTAGCGGGGGGGCAATACGAAATACGCAGTATTTT. Translating gives CASSQVTSGGAIRNTQYF.

V and J are TRBV4-1 and TRBJ2-5; D might be TRBD2 (6 bases). The length of the CDR3 is 15 residues. V was trimmed by 1 base and J by 1 base, leaving 10 bases between them. CDR1 MGHRA and CDR2 YSYEKL come from the germline V gene. The CDR3 is CASSQGTSRQETQYF. Written as DNA, the CDR3 is TGCGCCAGCAGCCAAGGTACTAGCCGCCAAGAGACCCAGTACTTC.

The genes are TRBV2 and TRBJ2-5; maybe TRBD2 (5 bases). V gave up 11 bases and J gave up 4 bases, with 20 bases separating them. This CDR3 is 14 amino acids long. From germline, CDR1 is SNHLY and CDR2 FYNNEI. The CDR3 reads CASSTRGLVETQYF. As DNA, the CDR3 is TGTGCCTCATCGACCCGGGGTTTGGTAGAGACCCAGTACTTC.

The rearrangement links TRBV9 to TRBJ2-1; 8 nucleotides match TRBD2. The CDR3 has 15 residues. Unmatched junction bases numbered 6, after V lost 3 bases and J lost 4 bases. Germline CDR1 is SGDLS and CDR2 is YYNGEE. Here the CDR3 reads CASSEAGLAYNEQFF. CDR3 coding DNA: TGTGCCAGCAGCGAGGCCGGACTAGCTTACAATGAGCAGTTCTTC.

The genes are TRBV6-1 and TRBJ2-7, with TRBD2 identical over 7 bases. Unmatched junction bases numbered 3, after V lost 1 base and J lost 0 bases. Germline V gene sequence: CDR1 MNHNS, CDR2 SASEGT. The CDR3 spans 15 residues. The CDR3 region is CASSEERGGSYEQYF. The CDR3 DNA reads as TGTGCCAGCAGTGAAGAGCGGGGTGGCTCCTACGAGCAGTACTTC.

This clone was detected only a few times. This chain connects TRBV5-1 to TRBJ2-1, with no clear D. CDR1 is SGHRS and CDR2 is YFSETQ in the germline V gene. The CDR3 length is 15 residues. Trimming pared 2 bases from V and 8 bases from J, leaving 17 bases between. In DNA form, the CDR3 reads TGCGCCAGCAGCTTACTGTACCACCTCTCCCATGAGCAGTTCTTC. Its translation is CASSLLYHLSHEQFF.

The rearrangement joins TRBV12-5 to TRBJ2-5; 12 nucleotides align to TRBD2. The junction had 14 bases not matched to a gene; V was cut back by 8 bases and J by 13 bases. The CDR3 has 14 residues. The germline CDR1 and CDR2 sequences are LGHNT and FRNRAP. This CDR3 reads CASSRLAGAPRLYF. For the CDR3, the DNA is TGTGCTAGTTCCCGACTAGCGGGGGCCCCGCGGTTGTACTTC.

The chain links TRBV5-8 to TRBJ2-1; D perhaps matches TRBD1 (6 bases). Deletions cut 0 bases from V and 3 bases from J, with 10 bases between. The CDR3 is 15 residues long. CDR1 is SGHTS and CDR2 is YDEGEE in the germline V gene. In DNA form, the CDR3 reads TGTGCCAGCAGCTTGGCTGGGACAAGCTACAATGAGCAGTTCTTC. Translation gives CASSLAGTSYNEQFF.

V usage is TRBV7-9 and J usage is TRBJ2-2, with D perhaps matching TRBD2 (6 bases). Germline V gives CDR1 SEHNR, CDR2 FQNEAQ (reference sequence). This CDR3 has 16 residues. The V end lost 3 bases, the J end lost 1 base, and 12 bases lay between the germline ends. The CDR3 DNA reads as TGTGCCAGCAGCTTGACGTACGGGAGGAACACCGGGGAGCTGTTTTTT. Its translation is CASSLTYGRNTGELFF.

The chain carries TRBV12-5 and TRBJ2-1; TRBD1 is a possible D gene (6 bases). CDR3 length equals 15 residues. The germline V and J ends were trimmed by 6 bases and 7 bases, with 19 bases remaining between them. Germline-derived CDR1 and CDR2 are LGHNT and FRNRAP. DNA for the CDR3: TGTGCTAGTGGGACCGGGACATCCTGGGGAAATGAGCAGTTCTTC. It translates to CASGTGTSWGNEQFF.